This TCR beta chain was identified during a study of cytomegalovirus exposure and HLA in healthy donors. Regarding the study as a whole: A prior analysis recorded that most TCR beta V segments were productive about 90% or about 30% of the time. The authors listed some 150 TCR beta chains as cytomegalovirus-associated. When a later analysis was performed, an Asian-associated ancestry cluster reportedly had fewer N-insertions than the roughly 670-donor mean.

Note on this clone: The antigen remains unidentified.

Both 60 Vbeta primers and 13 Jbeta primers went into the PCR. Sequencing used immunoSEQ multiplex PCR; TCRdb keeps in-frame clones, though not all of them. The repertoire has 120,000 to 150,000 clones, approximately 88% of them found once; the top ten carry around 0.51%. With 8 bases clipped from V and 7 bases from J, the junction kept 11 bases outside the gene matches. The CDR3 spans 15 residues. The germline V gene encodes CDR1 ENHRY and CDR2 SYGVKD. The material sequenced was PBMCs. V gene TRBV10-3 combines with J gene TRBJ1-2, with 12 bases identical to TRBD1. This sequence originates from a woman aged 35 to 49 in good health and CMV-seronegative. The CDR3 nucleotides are TGTGCCATCCCCGGGACAGGGGGCGAAACAGCTGGCTACACCTTC. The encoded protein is CAIPGTGGETAGYTF.